This passage covers 7 T cell receptor beta chains from one sample sequenced in a study of neurological immune-mediated disorders. From the 5' RACE reads, TCRdb called clonotypes with MiXCR, one entry per CDR3 protein. The profile shows about 46,000 distinct CDR3 sequences, under 2% of them singletons. The sample consisted of PBMCs. The receptors shown here come from a woman between 35 and 50 years old with multiple sclerosis.

This clonotype was found many times. The chain recombines TRBV5-5 with TRBJ1-1; D not resolved. The CDR3 has 13 amino acids. Trimming took off 2 bases at V and 1 base at J, with 6 bases between the two ends. Germline-derived CDR1 and CDR2 are SGHKS and YYEKEE (reference sequence). The CDR3 region is CASSFIANTEAFF. CDR3 nucleotide sequence: TGTGCCAGCAGCTTTATAGCGAACACTGAAGCTTTCTTT.

Many counts were recorded for this clonotype. The genes are TRBV5-5 and TRBJ1-1; D ambiguous. Germline CDR1 and CDR2: SGHKS and YYEKEE (reference sequence). The CDR3 contains 12 residues. The V gene lost 0 bases and the J gene lost 4 bases, with 4 bases spanning the gap. As DNA, the CDR3 is TGTGCCAGCAGCTTGGGGATCACTGAAGCTTTCTTT. Translated: CASSLGITEAFF.

This clonotype was seen repeatedly, ten times or more. As DNA, the CDR3 is TGTGCCAGCAGCTTAACGGGACAGGGACTCACTGGGCAGTATTTT. Translation: CASSLTGQGLTGQYF. The chain combines TRBV7-2 with TRBJ2-3, with TRBD1 matching over 9 bases. CDR1 and CDR2 from the germline V gene are SGHTA and FQGNSA. The trim removed 2 bases at V and 11 bases at J, leaving 11 bases unmatched. This CDR3 comprises 15 residues. Full variable domain (rest looked up from reference TRBV7-2 and TRBJ2-3): GAGVSQSPSNKVTEKGKDVELRCDPISGHTALYWYRQSLGQGLEFLIYFQGNSAPDKSGLPSDRFSAERTGGSVSTLTIQRTQQEDSAVYLCASSLTGQGLTGQYFGPGTRLTVL.

At least ten counts were recorded for this clonotype. The V call is TRBV10-2, the J call TRBJ1-6; D is uncertain. Per germline, CDR1 WSHSY and CDR2 SAAADI. There are 14 residues in the CDR3. The ends were cut back, 6 bases at V and 11 bases at J, with 17 bases in the middle. The CDR3 DNA follows: TGCGCCAGCAGAACAGACGGGATGGACGCACCCCTCCACTTT. It encodes CASRTDGMDAPLHF.

This clonotype was seen repeatedly, ten times or more. The rearrangement uses TRBV10-2 and TRBJ2-7; D is unclear. Trimming stripped 1 base from V and 3 bases from J, with 7 bases between. CDR1 WSHSY and CDR2 SAAADI come from the germline V gene. This CDR3 contains 13 residues. The DNA of the CDR3 is TGCGCCAGCAGTGAGTTTCCCTACTACGAGCAGTACTTC. It yields the protein CASSEFPYYEQYF.

In its sample, this clonotype was seen many times. This chain links TRBV6-6 with TRBJ2-7, with 9 bases identical to TRBD1. After removal of 6 bases from V and 4 bases from J, the junction contained 10 bases not matched to a gene. The CDR3 is made up of 15 amino acids. CDR1 is MNHNY and CDR2 is SVGAGI in the germline V gene (reference sequence). CDR3 sequence (DNA): TGTGCCAGCAGACCCCACAGGGGGCAGGTGTACGAGCAGTACTTC. As protein: CASRPHRGQVYEQYF.

This clonotype was observed many times. The chain employs TRBV6-1 and TRBJ2-5; D is uncertain. Trimming took 6 bases from V and 2 from J, leaving 10 bases between them. CDR1 is MNHNS, CDR2 SASEGT, per germline. The length of the CDR3 is 13 residues. The CDR3, as DNA: TGTGCCAGCAGCCCCGGGCCACAAGAGACCCAGTACTTC. Translation: CASSPGPQETQYF.